This paragraph covers one T cell receptor beta chain sequence. Its antigen remains unidentified. The data belong to a study of TIL therapy for anti-PD-1-resistant metastatic lung cancer. Broader study findings: The cohort had more treatment-naive, never-smoker and oncogene-addicted patients than typical.

This sample's time point: pre-treatment sample, taken before nivolumab and TIL therapy. Germline V gene data show CDR1 as SQVTM and CDR2 as ANQGSEA. Deletions cut 3 bases from V and 5 bases from J, with 7 bases between. This CDR3 has 11 residues. This was the immunoSEQ v3 assay. Sequencing used immunoSEQ multiplex PCR; TCRdb keeps in-frame clones, though not all of them. The sample comprises about 60,000 clones, around 69% of which are singletons, and around 6.6% rests with the top ten. The TCR sequence derives from a person between 25 and 80 years old with non-small cell lung cancer. The chain links TRBV29-1 to TRBJ1-2; D possibly corresponds to TRBD1 (5 bases). The material was blood, obtained at baseline. CDR3 protein: CSVDWGYGYTF. CDR3 nucleotide sequence: TGCAGCGTTGATTGGGGGTATGGCTACACCTTC.